This T cell receptor beta chain is from a study of regulatory T cells in long-lasting Graves disease. The time point here: newly diagnosed GD, antithyroid drugs for less than 3 months. Scientists built the TCR library using RNA that was extracted from PBMCs. Study-wide results and limits: Among persistent patients, a larger number of public clonotypes were shared (around 2,700) than among newly diagnosed patients (about 950). Segments TRBV28, TRBJ1-2 and TRBJ2-5 showed preferential usage in persistent disease.

Arm-PCR with iRepertoire HTBI primers amplified the CDR3 regions for these TCR beta libraries. TCRdb fed the multiplex PCR reads into MiXCR, producing one record per CDR3 protein. The table has 350,000 to 500,000 distinct CDR3 sequences, approximately 15% seen once. This clonotype was observed many times. Its antigen remains unidentified. Germline-derived CDR1 and CDR2 are SNHLY and FYNNEI. CDR3 length: 15 residues. Trimming pared 11 bases from V and 0 bases from J, leaving 20 bases between. The sample was also reused in another study, on T cells in Graves' hyperthyroidism and ophthalmopathy.

The sequence came from a woman between 45 and 65 years old with Graves disease. V and J are TRBV2 and TRBJ2-7, with D possibly being TRBD2 (5 bases). This sample comprised peripheral blood mononuclear cells (PBMCs), obtained at new diagnosis, from a patient treated with antithyroid drugs. The CDR3 nucleotides read TGTGCCGCAGCGGTTTCTGGCCTAAACTCCTACGAGCAGTACTTC. This sequence encodes CAAAVSGLNSYEQYF. The full variable domain, rest sourced from reference TRBV2 and TRBJ2-7, is EPEVTQTPSHQVTQMGQEVILRCVPISNHLYFYWYRQILGQKVEFLVSFYNNEISEKSEIFDDQFSVERPDGSNFTLKIRSTKLEDSAMYFCAAAVSGLNSYEQYFGPGTRLTVT.